Shown below are 3 T cell receptor beta chains from a single sample sequenced in a study of T cell clonality in common variable immunodeficiency. TCRdb keeps only in-frame clones here, not all; method: immunoSEQ multiplex PCR. There are tens of thousands of clones in the sample, none observed a single time. The sequenced material came from peripheral blood mononuclear cells. These receptors originate from a person aged 18-69 years in good health.

This clone has a count of ten or more. The read terminates 3 residues before the CDR3 end, so the remaining end is supplied by the germline J gene. The rearrangement joins TRBV6-2 or TRBV6-3 to TRBJ2-5, with 12 bases that match TRBD2. Germline V gene sequence: CDR1 MNHEY, CDR2 SVGEGT. Trimming removed 4 bases from V and 5 bases from J; junction bases left unmatched: 8. The CDR3 spans 16 residues. Incomplete CDR3 DNA: TGTGCCAGCAGTTCCTATCTACTAGCGGGGGGTGAGACC. Translated: CASSSYLLAGGET. The CDR3 as a whole reads CASSSYLLAGGETQYF.

The table lists this clone with many counts. The missing CDR3 end, 3 residues past where the read stops, is filled in from the germline J gene. The V and J genes are TRBV20-1 and TRBJ2-2; 11 nucleotides line up with TRBD2. With 2 bases clipped from V and 7 bases from J, the junction kept 0 bases outside the gene matches. The length of the CDR3 is 13 residues. The V gene's germline CDR1 is DFQATT and CDR2 SNEGSKA (reference sequence). The part of the CDR3 DNA that was read is TGCAGTGCTAGACTAGCGGGAGGCGGGGAG. Protein: CSARLAGGGE. The complete CDR3 sequence is CSARLAGGGELFF.

This clone has at least ten counts. The read falls 3 residues short of the CDR3 end, and the missing part is taken from the germline J gene. The chain employs TRBV20-1 and TRBJ2-1; 14 bases are a match to TRBD2. V was pared by 6 bases and J by 4 bases, with 11 bases of the junction left unmatched. Per the germline V gene, CDR1 is DFQATT and CDR2 is SNEGSKA (reference sequence). This CDR3 comprises 17 residues. The CDR3 here is CSAQGLAGGSLYNEQFF. CDR3 DNA (partial): TGCAGTGCCCAAGGACTAGCGGGAGGTTCACTTTACAATGAG.